This is a list of T cell receptor beta chains from one sample in a study of blood T cell repertoires in COVID-19. Only in-frame clones appear in the TCRdb table, and some are missing; sequencing was by immunoSEQ multiplex PCR. The table shows 200,000 to 250,000 clones, with approximately 81% occurring only once. The sequenced material came from peripheral blood. These receptors all come from a woman of 80 years or more with active or convalescent COVID-19. CDR3s include the opening cysteine and the closing phenylalanine or tryptophan. Fields, in order: clone size, D gene, V gene, J gene, CDR3 length, CDR3 DNA, CDR3 protein. D genes are given only for firm matches. Expanded clones are given a class, and other clones once, few, many or no size at all.

>-|-|TRBV7-2|TRBJ1-5|15
TGTGCCAGCAGCTTAGGGGCCAGGGAAGGGCAGCCCCAGCATTTT
CASSLGAREGQPQHF
>-|-|TRBV30|TRBJ2-2|16
TGTGCCTGGAGGATATCCCGAACAGGGAACACCGGGGAGCTGTTTTTT
CAWRISRTGNTGELFF
>once|TRBD1|TRBV6-2/TRBV6-3|TRBJ1-2|15
TGTGCCAGCAGTCGGCCGGGACAGGCTAACTATGGCTACACCTTC
CASSRPGQANYGYTF
>once|-|TRBV7-9|TRBJ2-5|14
TGTGCCAGCAGCTTTAGGACAGAGAAAGAGACCCAGTACTTC
CASSFRTEKETQYF
>-|-|TRBV20-1|TRBJ2-1|13
TGCAGTGCTAGTAGGGGTACAACAGTTGAGCAGTTCTTC
CSASRGTTVEQFF
>-|-|TRBV28|TRBJ1-1|17
TGTGCCAGCAGTTTCATTCTCGCAGGCGGACATTACACTGAAGCTTTCTTT
CASSFILAGGHYTEAFF
>-|-|TRBV7-8|TRBJ2-7|17
TGTGCCAGCAGTTTAGGGATGGGTCGGGAGCGGGTCTACGAGCAGTACTTC
CASSLGMGRERVYEQYF
>-|-|TRBV7-3|TRBJ1-5|14
TGTGCCAGCAGACAATGGGGGGGGAATCAGCCCCAGCATTTT
CASRQWGGNQPQHF
>-|TRBD2|TRBV7-8|TRBJ2-5|18
TGTGCCAGCAGCGAATCCCCGCGTGGCGGGGGGAGGCGAGAGACCCAGTACTTC
CASSESPRGGGRRETQYF
>-|TRBD2|TRBV5-6|TRBJ2-7|14
TGTGCCAGCACCCCTCGACTAGCGGGCTACGAGCAGTACTTC
CASTPRLAGYEQYF
>-|-|TRBV9|TRBJ2-3|16
TGTGCCAGCAGCCTCAGGGGGGATCTGGGCGCAGATACGCAGTATTTT
CASSLRGDLGADTQYF
>once|-|TRBV3-1/TRBV3-2|TRBJ2-4|15
TGTGCCAGCAGCCAGGGGAGGTCGGCCAAAAACATTCAGTACTTC
CASSQGRSAKNIQYF
>-|TRBD1|TRBV30|TRBJ2-7|13
TGTGCCTTCCGGGACAGGGCCACCTACGAGCAGTACTTC
CAFRDRATYEQYF
>few|-|TRBV2|TRBJ2-2|13
TGTGCCAGCAGTGGGCAGGGCTCGGGGGAGCTGTTTTTT
CASSGQGSGELFF
>-|-|TRBV7-2|TRBJ2-1|15
TGTGCCAGCAGCTTAGGTCAGGGCGCCTACAATGAGCAGTTCTTC
CASSLGQGAYNEQFF
>few|TRBD2|TRBV7-2|TRBJ2-3|15
TGTGCCAGCAGCCCGGGACTAGCGCGCACAGATACGCAGTATTTT
CASSPGLARTDTQYF
>-|-|TRBV6-5|TRBJ2-5|16
TGTGCCAGCAGTTACGATTTGGGCAGGGTCCAAGAGACCCAGTACTTC
CASSYDLGRVQETQYF
>-|-|TRBV11-2|TRBJ1-1|18
TGTGCCAGCAGCGATCACCCGTACGGACAGACGGTTTACACTGAAGCTTTCTTT
CASSDHPYGQTVYTEAFF
>once|-|TRBV5-8|TRBJ2-1|14
TGTGCCAGCAGCCCGATGGGGGCTTCGGATGAGCAGTTCTTC
CASSPMGASDEQFF
>few|TRBD1|TRBV5-5|TRBJ1-4|16
TGTGCCAGCAGCCCCTCAGGACAGGGGGGTAATGAAAAACTGTTTTTT
CASSPSGQGGNEKLFF
>-|TRBD1|TRBV11-2|TRBJ2-3|14
TGTGCCAGCAGCTACGGACAGGGCCCGGATACGCAGTATTTT
CASSYGQGPDTQYF
>-|TRBD1|TRBV11-2|TRBJ1-5|15
TGTGCCAGCAGCAGACAGGGGGAAAGCGGTCAGCCCCAGCATTTT
CASSRQGESGQPQHF
>-|TRBD2|TRBV19|TRBJ2-7|15
TGTGCCAGTAGTTTTAGACTAGCGGGACCCTACGAGCAGTACTTC
CASSFRLAGPYEQYF
>-|-|TRBV2|TRBJ2-3|14
TGTGCCAGCAGTGACGGGCGGGACCCAGATACGCAGTATTTT
CASSDGRDPDTQYF
>-|-|TRBV6-6|TRBJ1-2|15
TGTGCCAGCAGTTACTCCGGACTGAGCTTTTATGGCTACACCTTC
CASSYSGLSFYGYTF
>few|TRBD2|TRBV4-2|TRBJ2-2|16
TGTGCCAGCAGCCACGGGACTAGCGGGAACACCGGGGAGCTGTTTTTT
CASSHGTSGNTGELFF
>-|-|TRBV9|TRBJ2-2|17
TGTGCCAGCAGCACCCGTATGGGCGGGGTGAACACCGGGGAGCTGTTTTTT
CASSTRMGGVNTGELFF
>-|TRBD2|TRBV6-2/TRBV6-3|TRBJ2-2|16
TGTGCCAGCAGTTACGGTAGCGGGGTGAACACCGGGGAGCTGTTTTTT
CASSYGSGVNTGELFF
>-|-|TRBV24-1|TRBJ2-2|16
TGTGCCACCAGTGATCCCTCGACGGGAAACACCGGGGAGCTGTTTTTT
CATSDPSTGNTGELFF
>-|-|TRBV9|TRBJ1-2|16
TGTGCCAGCAGCGTTGGGGGGGCGGATATTCAGGTTGGCTACACCTTC
CASSVGGADIQVGYTF
>-|TRBD2|TRBV2|TRBJ2-5|15
TGTGCCAGCAGAGGGACTAGCGGGAGACGTGAGACCCAGTACTTC
CASRGTSGRRETQYF
>-|-|TRBV5-1|TRBJ2-3|15
TGCGCCAGCAAAGGGGGCGGGATAAGCACAGATACGCAGTATTTT
CASKGGGISTDTQYF
>-|-|TRBV27|TRBJ2-5|17
TGTGCCAGCAGTTTAGAAGGGACTCGGAACTCGGGGGAGACCCAGTACTTC
CASSLEGTRNSGETQYF
>-|TRBD2|TRBV3-1/TRBV3-2|TRBJ2-7|15
TGTGCCAGCAGCCAAGGGACTAGCGGGAGAGGTGAGCAGTACTTC
CASSQGTSGRGEQYF
>-|TRBD1|TRBV27|TRBJ1-2|15
TGTGCCAGCAGTCCTAGGGGACAGGGGAACTATGGCTACACCTTC
CASSPRGQGNYGYTF
>-|-|TRBV18|TRBJ1-3|16
TGTGCCAGCTCACCGTTGGAGGGAAGCTCTGGAAACACCATATATTTT
CASSPLEGSSGNTIYF
>-|-|TRBV7-8|TRBJ1-1|15
TGTGCCAGCAGCTTCGGGAGAGGGATGAACACTGAAGCTTTCTTT
CASSFGRGMNTEAFF
>-|TRBD2|TRBV5-6|TRBJ2-3|17
TGTGCCAGCAGCTTAGGACTAGCGGGAGACCGCACAGATACGCAGTATTTT
CASSLGLAGDRTDTQYF
>-|-|TRBV4-1|TRBJ1-5|16
TGCGCCAGCAGCCCATCGCAGGACAGAGGGAATCAGCCCCAGCATTTT
CASSPSQDRGNQPQHF
>-|TRBD1|TRBV4-2|TRBJ1-1|14
TGTGCCAGCAGTCGTCTTAGGGACAGGGATGAAGCTTTCTTT
CASSRLRDRDEAFF
>few|TRBD2|TRBV5-1|TRBJ2-7|14
TGCGCCAGCAGCTTAGGCGGGAGCTCCTACGAGCAGTACTTC
CASSLGGSSYEQYF
>-|-|TRBV5-8|TRBJ2-1|16
TGTGCCAGCAGCTACTTCGTTGGGGCCTCCTACAATGAGCAGTTCTTC
CASSYFVGASYNEQFF
>once|-|TRBV27|TRBJ2-7|13
TGTGCCAGCAGTCTCGGGACACGATACGAGCAGTACTTC
CASSLGTRYEQYF
>-|-|TRBV29-1|TRBJ2-4|12
TGCAGCGTTGGAGGGGCCAAAAACATTCAGTACTTC
CSVGGAKNIQYF
>-|-|TRBV6-5|TRBJ2-5|15
TGTGCCAGCAGACAGACCGGGGGGAGGGGGGAGACCCAGTACTTC
CASRQTGGRGETQYF
>-|-|TRBV5-1|TRBJ2-2|16
TGCGCCAGCAGCTTGGGACAGAATTACAACACCGGGGAGCTGTTTTTT
CASSLGQNYNTGELFF
>-|TRBD1|TRBV5-1|TRBJ2-2|17
TGCGCCAGCAGCCTATCTCCGGGACAGGGGGCGTCCGGGGAGCTGTTTTTT
CASSLSPGQGASGELFF
>few|-|TRBV11-3|TRBJ1-1|15
TGTGCCAGCAGCACAACAGGAAAATTGAACACTGAAGCTTTCTTT
CASSTTGKLNTEAFF
>-|TRBD2|TRBV30|TRBJ2-1|14
TGTGCCTGGAGCGGGACTAACTTGGGGAATGAGCAGTTCTTC
CAWSGTNLGNEQFF
>-|-|TRBV9|TRBJ2-6|15
TGTGCCAGCAGCGCCCGCGGCTCTGGGGCCAACGTCCTGACTTTC
CASSARGSGANVLTF
>-|TRBD2|TRBV15|TRBJ2-3|18
TGTGCCACCAGCAGAGGAAAGTCGGTGAGCGGGGAAACAGATACGCAGTATTTT
CATSRGKSVSGETDTQYF
>-|TRBD2|TRBV19|TRBJ2-3|15
TGTGCCAGTAGTATCGCACTAGCGGTCACAGATACGCAGTATTTT
CASSIALAVTDTQYF
>-|TRBD2|TRBV5-4|TRBJ2-1|16
TGTGCCAGCAGCTTGGAAAGCGGGGGGGCCTACAATGAGCAGTTCTTC
CASSLESGGAYNEQFF
>-|TRBD2|TRBV5-1|TRBJ2-2|14
TGCGCCAGCAGGCTAGCGGCGAACACCGGGGAGCTGTTTTTT
CASRLAANTGELFF
>few|-|TRBV5-1|TRBJ1-2|16
TGCGCCAGCAGCCTCGGGAGTAAAGCAGGGCTCTATGGCTACACCTTC
CASSLGSKAGLYGYTF